A single sample is the source of the 25 T cell receptor beta chains below, sequenced in a study of shared T cell receptors in the human thymus. The protocol was immunoSEQ multiplex PCR, while the TCRdb copy is restricted to in-frame clones and leaves out a portion. The data contain roughly 660,000 clones, more than 75% of them singletons. The same specimen was also included in a second study, on human thymus T cells.

Sample: thymocytes. The source is a boy younger than two with a congenital heart defect.

This chain joins TRBV14 and TRBJ2-7; TRBD1 might be the D (6 bases). The CDR3 has 17 residues. V lost 0 bases and J lost 1, with 16 bases in between. Germline CDR1 is SGHDN and CDR2 is FVKESK. The CDR3 region is CASSQDGSQGSSYEQYF. For the CDR3, the DNA is TGTGCCAGCAGCCAAGATGGGTCTCAGGGGAGTTCCTACGAGCAGTACTTC.

This clone was observed once. The genes are TRBV19 and TRBJ2-7; a possible D gene is TRBD2 (6 bases). CDR3 length equals 16 residues. CDR1 LNHDA and CDR2 SQIVND come from the germline V gene (reference sequence). Trimming cost V 3 bases and J 7 bases, with 22 bases left between them. CDR3 sequence reads: CASSMGGASLSGEQYF. DNA of the CDR3: TGTGCCAGTAGTATGGGCGGGGCTAGCCTTTCGGGTGAGCAGTACTTC.

On this clone: This same CDR3 is encoded by further DNA sequences in the sample. The chain couples TRBV7-2 to TRBJ2-1, with 7 nucleotides matching TRBD2. Losses at the gene ends were 5 bases for V and 6 bases for J; bases not matched to a gene: 4. The CDR3 spans 13 residues. Germline lookup yields CDR1 SGHTA and CDR2 FQGNSA. DNA of the CDR3: TGTGCCAGCAGCCCCCCGGGGGGCAATGAGCAGTTCTTC. Residues: CASSPPGGNEQFF.

As concerns this clone: One end of the junction varies from germline; a read error may be responsible. V and J are TRBV7-7 and TRBJ1-6; D call uncertain. The germline V gene encodes CDR1 SSHAT and CDR2 FNYEAQ (reference sequence). There are 14 residues in the CDR3. CDR3 coding DNA: TGTGCTAGCAGCGAAGACCTCTCGGGTTCACCCCTCCACTTT. This translates into CASSEDLSGSPLHF.

V is TRBV6-1 and J is TRBJ1-1, with no clear D. V gave up 3 bases and J gave up 8 bases, with 10 bases separating them. The length of the CDR3 is 12 residues. Germline lookup yields CDR1 MNHNS and CDR2 SASEGT. The CDR3: CASSDGGGEAFF. Here the CDR3 DNA reads TGTGCCAGCAGTGACGGAGGAGGGGAAGCTTTCTTT.

The rearrangement uses TRBV20-1 and TRBJ1-2; no definite D call. Trimming pared 2 bases from V and 6 bases from J, leaving 7 bases between. Germline CDR1 reads DFQATT; CDR2 reads SNEGSKA (reference sequence). This CDR3 is built from 11 residues. CDR3 nucleotide sequence: TGCAGTGCTAGAAGGAGGGATGGCTACACCTTC. It encodes CSARRRDGYTF.

The chain uses TRBV7-9 and TRBJ2-5; 11 bases are a match to TRBD2. The J call could be wrong; TRBJ2-7 is a better fit for the DNA end. The CDR3 spans 16 residues. Germline CDR1 is SEHNR and CDR2 is FQNEAQ (reference sequence). CDR3 nucleotides: TGTGCCAGCAGCTTAACAGGACTAGCGGGCGACTACGAGCAGTACTTC. Protein product: CASSLTGLAGDYEQYF.

The chain's CDR3 is CASSYFSGGGTGELFF. The CDR3 DNA reads TGTGCCAGCAGTTACTTCTCCGGGGGAGGGACCGGGGAGCTGTTTTTT. The rearrangement joins TRBV6-5 to TRBJ2-2; 7 nucleotides match TRBD2. The CDR3 contains 16 residues. Germline assignment: CDR1 MNHEY and CDR2 SVGAGI. The trim removed 1 base at V and 5 bases at J, leaving 7 bases unmatched.

V gene TRBV2 combines with J gene TRBJ2-3; the D gene is possibly TRBD1 (6 bases). Trimming took off 5 bases at V and 0 bases at J, with 9 bases between the two ends. This CDR3 spans 14 amino acids. Germline V lookup: CDR1 SNHLY, CDR2 FYNNEI. CDR3 DNA sequence: TGTGCCAGCAGTAAAGACAGGAGCACAGATACGCAGTATTTT. As protein: CASSKDRSTDTQYF.

The V and J genes are TRBV6-6 and TRBJ2-7, with a weak D call TRBD2 (7 bases). The CDR3 sequence is 15 residues long. V lost 0 bases, J lost 6 bases, and 15 bases lay in between. The germline V gene encodes CDR1 MNHNY and CDR2 SVGAGI (reference sequence). CDR3 sequence: CASSYSGHPGGEQYF. The CDR3 DNA is TGTGCCAGCAGTTACTCGGGACACCCGGGGGGCGAGCAGTACTTC.

This chain uses TRBV6-6 with TRBJ2-7; TRBD1 aligns across 7 bases. This CDR3 contains 16 residues. J lost 6 bases, V lost 5 bases, and 16 bases had no gene match. The germline V gene has CDR1 MNHNY and CDR2 SVGAGI (reference sequence). The CDR3 sequence is CASSPPLKPTGSEQYF. The CDR3 DNA sequence: TGTGCCAGCAGTCCCCCCCTTAAACCGACAGGGTCCGAGCAGTACTTC.

The rearrangement links TRBV19 to TRBJ1-5, with D tentatively TRBD1 (6 bases). The CDR3 loop spans 14 amino acids. Between the trimmed V and J ends, which lost 3 bases and 4 bases, there was a span of 10 bases. CDR1 is LNHDA, CDR2 SQIVND, per germline (reference sequence). Written as DNA, the CDR3 is TGTGCCAGTAGTATGGGGACACGGAATCAGCCCCAGCATTTT. The encoded protein is CASSMGTRNQPQHF.

The chain couples TRBV6-5 to TRBJ2-7; a weak D match, TRBD2 (5 bases). Trimming took 0 bases from V and 3 from J, leaving 12 bases between them. Germline values: CDR1 MNHEY, CDR2 SVGAGI. This CDR3 is 15 amino acids long. The CDR3 nucleotides read TGTGCCAGCAGTTACTCTGGAGGCCTCCGCTACGAGCAGTACTTC. Its protein product is CASSYSGGLRYEQYF.

J is TRBJ1-1 and V is TRBV4-3; D is perhaps TRBD1 (6 bases). The CDR3 spans 16 residues. The V end was cut by 0 bases, the J end by 0 bases, with 11 bases between. Germline CDR1 reads LGHNA; CDR2 reads YSLEER. The CDR3 here is CASSQDRTGLNTEAFF. The CDR3 DNA follows: TGCGCCAGCAGCCAAGACCGCACAGGGTTGAACACTGAAGCTTTCTTT.

The CDR3 nucleotides are TGTGCCAGCTCACCAAGGGCAGGGGGGAACTATGGCTACACCTTC. Encoded protein: CASSPRAGGNYGYTF. The V gene is TRBV18, the J gene TRBJ1-2; 7 bases are shared with TRBD1. CDR1 and CDR2 (germline): KGHSH, LQKENI. CDR3 size: 15 residues. V gave up 2 bases and J gave up 2 bases; unmatched junction bases: 5.

The chain uses TRBV7-9 and TRBJ2-3; D is unclear. Germline-derived CDR1 and CDR2 are SEHNR and FQNEAQ (reference sequence). V lost 6 bases, J lost 6 bases, and 19 bases lay in between. The CDR3 loop spans 15 amino acids. Here the CDR3 DNA reads TGTGCCAGCAGAAGCCTCACAGTTCTCCCCGATACGCAGTATTTT. The encoded protein is CASRSLTVLPDTQYF.

The chain links TRBV14 to TRBJ2-7; the match to TRBD2 covers 9 bases. The V gene's germline CDR1 is SGHDN and CDR2 FVKESK. The V and J ends lost 0 bases and 5 bases, in that order; junction bases with no gene match: 8. The CDR3 totals 16 residues. The CDR3 DNA reads as TGTGCCAGCAGCCAAGATCCTGCGGGGGGGAAGAACGAGCAGTACTTC. Translated: CASSQDPAGGKNEQYF.

The chain links TRBV5-6 to TRBJ2-7, with 9 positions matching TRBD1. The ends lost 4 bases at V and 1 base at J; junction bases unmatched: 3. Germline-derived CDR1 and CDR2 are SGHDT and YYEEEE. The CDR3 is made up of 14 amino acids. Here the CDR3 reads CASSRDRGSYEQYF. CDR3 DNA: TGTGCCAGCAGCCGAGACAGGGGGTCCTACGAGCAGTACTTC.

The V call is TRBV15, the J call TRBJ1-1; possible D gene TRBD1, 5 bases. Per germline, CDR1 LNHNV and CDR2 YYDKDF (reference sequence). The CDR3 length is 15 residues. V gave up 0 bases and J gave up 8 bases, with 16 bases separating them. The CDR3 loop is CATSRDPTREGEAFF. The CDR3 DNA is TGTGCCACCAGCAGAGATCCGACCAGGGAGGGCGAAGCTTTCTTT.

The chain is built from TRBV5-1 and TRBJ1-4; tentatively, D is TRBD1 (6 bases). Trimming cost V 2 bases and J 5 bases, with 10 bases left between them. Germline lookup yields CDR1 SGHRS and CDR2 YFSETQ. The CDR3 covers 14 residues. The CDR3 nucleotides are TGCGCCAGCAGCTTTGGCAGGGGAAATGAAAAACTGTTTTTT. Translated: CASSFGRGNEKLFF.

This rearrangement joins TRBV7-2 to TRBJ2-3; D gene uncertain. The CDR3 length is 14 residues. Germline values: CDR1 SGHTA, CDR2 FQGNSA. V lost 2 bases, J lost 5 bases, and 11 bases lay in between. CDR3 in amino acids: CASSLPVRVDTQYF. The CDR3 region has the DNA TGTGCCAGCAGCTTACCCGTGCGTGTAGATACGCAGTATTTT.

This clone was counted a few times. V gene TRBV5-8 combines with J gene TRBJ1-2, with D perhaps TRBD1 (6 bases). Germline CDR1 is SGHTS and CDR2 is YDEGEE. Trimming left V 0 bases short and J 2 bases short, with 17 bases between. The CDR3 loop spans 17 amino acids. As DNA, the CDR3 is TGTGCCAGCAGCTTGGGACTTTCGGGGGGCAGAAACTATGGCTACACCTTC. Amino acids: CASSLGLSGGRNYGYTF.

The rearrangement joins TRBV5-1 to TRBJ1-4, with D perhaps TRBD1 (5 bases). Germline lookup yields CDR1 SGHRS and CDR2 YFSETQ. Trimming stripped 0 bases from V and 8 bases from J, with 11 bases between. CDR3 length: 14 amino acids. DNA for the CDR3: TGCGCCAGCAGCTTGGCCGGGGGGAGGGAAAAACTGTTTTTT. Its translation: CASSLAGGREKLFF. The full variable domain, in which reference TRBV5-1 and TRBJ1-4 provide the parts outside the CDR3, is KAGVTQTPRYLIKTRGQQVTLSCSPISGHRSVSWYQQTPGQGLQFLFEYFSETQRNKGNFPGRFSGRQFSNSRSEMNVSTLELGDSALYLCASSLAGGREKLFFGSGTQLSVL.

This sequence joins TRBV13 and TRBJ2-7; the D gene is possibly TRBD2 (5 bases). Per the germline V gene, CDR1 is PRHDT and CDR2 is FYEKMQ (reference sequence). The length of the CDR3 is 14 residues. V dropped 8 bases and J dropped 0 bases, with 14 bases sitting between them. DNA for the CDR3: TGTGCCAGCCGCGAGGCGGGCTACTCCTACGAGCAGTACTTC. Residues: CASREAGYSYEQYF.

The V gene is TRBV28, the J gene TRBJ1-3, with D possibly being TRBD1 (5 bases). CDR3 size: 19 residues. Germline V gene data show CDR1 as MDHEN and CDR2 as SYDVKM. V lost 5 bases and J 0 bases, leaving 23 bases between the germline ends. The CDR3 DNA reads as TGTGCCAGCAGTCCCTCGGCGGGGGTCCCTTTTCTCTCTGGAAACACCATATATTTT. This encodes CASSPSAGVPFLSGNTIYF.